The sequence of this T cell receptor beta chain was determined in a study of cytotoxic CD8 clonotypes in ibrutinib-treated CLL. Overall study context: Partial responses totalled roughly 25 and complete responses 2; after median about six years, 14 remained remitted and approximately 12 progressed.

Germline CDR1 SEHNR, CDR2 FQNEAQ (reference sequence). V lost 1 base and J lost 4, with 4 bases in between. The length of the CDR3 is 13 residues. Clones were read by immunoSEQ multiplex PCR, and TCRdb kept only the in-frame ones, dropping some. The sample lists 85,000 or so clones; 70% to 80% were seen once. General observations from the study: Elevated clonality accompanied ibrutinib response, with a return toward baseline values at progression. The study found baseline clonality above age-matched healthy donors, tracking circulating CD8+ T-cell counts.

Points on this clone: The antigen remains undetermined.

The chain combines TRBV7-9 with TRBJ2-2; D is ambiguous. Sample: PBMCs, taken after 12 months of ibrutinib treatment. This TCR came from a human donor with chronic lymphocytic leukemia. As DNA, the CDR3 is TGTGCCAGCAGCTTAGTTACCACCGGGGAGCTGTTTTTT. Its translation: CASSLVTTGELFF.